This T cell receptor (beta chain) emerged from a study of cytomegalovirus exposure and HLA in healthy donors. Details on this clone: Its antigen is still unknown.

The V and J ends lost 1 base and 10 bases, in that order; junction bases with no gene match: 11. CDR3 length equals 15 residues. The germline CDR1 and CDR2 sequences are SNHLY and FYNNEI. Findings of the study overall: In a later analysis, TCR association rates varied by HLA locus: DRB1 most, HLA-C fewest.

PCR used 60 Vbeta primers and 13 Jbeta primers. Using immunoSEQ multiplex PCR, the repertoire was profiled, and TCRdb retains in-frame clones only, with some absent. The sample consists of 200,000 to 250,000 clones, around 85% of them appearing once. The TCR comes from a human donor in good health. Sequencing was done on a sample of PBMCs. The chain joins TRBV2 to TRBJ1-1, with 8 nucleotides matching TRBD1. The DNA of the CDR3 is TGTGCCAGCAGTGAAGGACAGGGGTTACTTGTGGGAGCTTTCTTT. It translates to CASSEGQGLLVGAFF.